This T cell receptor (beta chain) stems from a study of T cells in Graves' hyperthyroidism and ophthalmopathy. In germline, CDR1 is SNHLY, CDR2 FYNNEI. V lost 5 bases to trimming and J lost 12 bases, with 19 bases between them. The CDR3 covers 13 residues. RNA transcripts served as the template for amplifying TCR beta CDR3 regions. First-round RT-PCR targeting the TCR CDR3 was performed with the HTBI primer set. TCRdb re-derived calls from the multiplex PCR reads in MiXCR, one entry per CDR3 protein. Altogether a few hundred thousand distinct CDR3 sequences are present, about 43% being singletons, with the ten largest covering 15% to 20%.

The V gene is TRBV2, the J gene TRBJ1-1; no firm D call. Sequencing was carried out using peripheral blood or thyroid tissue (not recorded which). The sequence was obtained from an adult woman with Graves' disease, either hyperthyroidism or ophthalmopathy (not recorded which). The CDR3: CASSLRAGSRTFF. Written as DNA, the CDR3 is TGTGCCAGCAGTTTGCGAGCGGGGAGCCGGACTTTCTTT. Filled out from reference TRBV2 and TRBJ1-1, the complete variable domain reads EPEVTQTPSHQVTQMGQEVILRCVPISNHLYFYWYRQILGQKVEFLVSFYNNEISEKSEIFDDQFSVERPDGSNFTLKIRSTKLEDSAMYFCASSLRAGSRTFFGQGTRLTVV.